A single TCR beta chain is shown here with its context. What it recognizes is unknown. The data stem from a study of CD8 T cells in ankylosing spondylitis. Quantitative 5'-RACE with molecular barcodes generated TCR beta libraries. Each CDR3 protein is one row after TCRdb ran MiXCR on the 5' RACE reads. The data show approximately 400,000 distinct CDR3 sequences, roughly 25% seen once. General study results and limits: CD8+ by phenotype, disease-linked clones were relatively rare in peripheral blood. A motif in TCR beta, a set of fewer than ten highly homologous variants, appeared characteristic of ankylosing spondylitis blood. Clones tied to disease were said to be significantly enriched in matched ankylosing spondylitis synovial fluid. Reports of some motif variants in reactive arthritis synovial fluid and blood predate this one.

The CDR3 has 16 amino acids. The V end was cut by 1 base, the J end by 4 bases, with 17 bases between. Germline lookup yields CDR1 SGHTA and CDR2 FQGNSA. The V gene is TRBV7-2, the J gene TRBJ2-7; D tentatively fits TRBD1 or TRBD2 (6 bases each). The sequencing input was blood, either unsorted or a sorted T cell fraction (not recorded which). This TCR was recovered from a male donor with ankylosing spondylitis. The CDR3, as DNA: TGTGCCAGCAGCTTAGGGCTCGCGGGAACAGGGTACGAGCAGTACTTC. Its translation: CASSLGLAGTGYEQYF.